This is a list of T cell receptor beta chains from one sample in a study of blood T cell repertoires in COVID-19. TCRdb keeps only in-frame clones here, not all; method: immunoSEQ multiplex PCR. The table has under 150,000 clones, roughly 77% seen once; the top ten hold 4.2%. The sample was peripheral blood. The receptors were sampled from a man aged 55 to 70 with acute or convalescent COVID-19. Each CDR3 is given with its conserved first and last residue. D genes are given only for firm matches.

CASSPLLAGSYEQYF TRBJ2-7 TRBV27 TRBD2
CASSPVVETQYF TRBJ2-5 TRBV12-3/TRBV12-4 NA
CASSVGGATNTGELFF TRBJ2-2 TRBV9 NA
CSVVAREKYNEQFF TRBJ2-1 TRBV29-1 NA
CASSFPGDSQPQHF TRBJ1-5 TRBV28 NA
CASSLTGYPPYNEQFF TRBJ2-1 TRBV19 NA
CATSDLSGRGTDTQYF TRBJ2-3 TRBV24-1 TRBD2
CASSQQGDNSPLHF TRBJ1-6 TRBV7-9 TRBD1
CASSLGVAGEETQYF TRBJ2-5 TRBV4-2 TRBD2
CASSVAHSSYNEQFF TRBJ2-1 TRBV9 NA
CASSLYQDTSGANVLTF TRBJ2-6 TRBV5-1 NA
CASSPYTPHLGGRAYNELFF TRBJ2-2 TRBV19 TRBD2
CASSLDGQSSYNEQFF TRBJ2-1 TRBV5-4 NA
CSAQENTEAFF TRBJ1-1 TRBV29-1 NA
CASSQDLVTSGSRNEQFF TRBJ2-1 TRBV4-2 TRBD2
CASSLEGRRGQETQYF TRBJ2-5 TRBV6-5 NA
CASSSQGAEKLFF TRBJ1-4 TRBV7-9 TRBD1
CASSLGVSYEQYF TRBJ2-7 TRBV5-1 NA
CAWSVLDAGAGTGELFF TRBJ2-2 TRBV30 NA
CASSESVYGYTF TRBJ1-2 TRBV2 NA
CASSTRFYGYTF TRBJ1-2 TRBV19 NA
CSVEAGQISYGYTF TRBJ1-2 TRBV29-1 TRBD1
CASRKPWGRTKYNEQFF TRBJ2-1 TRBV28 NA
CASSPPDRTYEQYF TRBJ2-7 TRBV27 NA
CASRPSAAVAKNIQYF TRBJ2-4 TRBV12-2 NA
CASSLGLGTDNSPLHF TRBJ1-6 TRBV9 TRBD1
CASSPNSNQPQHF TRBJ1-5 TRBV7-9 NA
CASSQGPRNNSPLHF TRBJ1-6 TRBV14 NA
CASSFWRDSNEQYF TRBJ2-7 TRBV28 NA
CASSLSSGITDTQYF TRBJ2-3 TRBV27 TRBD2
CATSTQGGTEAFF TRBJ1-1 TRBV15 NA
CASSLSTGAPRDGYTF TRBJ1-2 TRBV5-1 TRBD1
CASSFGLAGTGELFF TRBJ2-2 TRBV5-1 TRBD2
CASSYSKHLTDTQYF TRBJ2-3 TRBV6-5 NA
CASSDGQGAPGNTIYF TRBJ1-3 TRBV2 TRBD1
CASSLQGSNQPQHF TRBJ1-5 TRBV2 NA
CASSFDSSATQYF TRBJ2-5 TRBV5-5 NA
CASRDPFGSTWEQYF TRBJ2-7 TRBV6-6 NA
CASRRAGGEAFF TRBJ1-1 TRBV28 TRBD1
CASSLSHGEQYF TRBJ2-7 TRBV3-1/TRBV3-2 NA
CASSLTTVDTQYF TRBJ2-3 TRBV7-3 NA
CASSAATGRYEQYF TRBJ2-7 TRBV9 NA
CSAGASGAQETQYF TRBJ2-5 TRBV29-1 TRBD2
CASSPGRGGSYEQYF TRBJ2-7 TRBV18 NA
CASRLQGAGETQYF TRBJ2-5 TRBV27 TRBD1
CASSLRAGTSEQYF TRBJ2-7 TRBV28 TRBD2
CASSPGLGYEQYF TRBJ2-7 TRBV5-1 TRBD2
CSVEDVQGNEQYF TRBJ2-7 TRBV29-1 NA
CASSSRLGLNEQFF TRBJ2-1 TRBV7-2 NA
CASSVGQNQPQHF TRBJ1-5 TRBV9 NA
CATSGAHSNQPQHF TRBJ1-5 TRBV24-1 NA
CASSLDRDYGYTF TRBJ1-2 TRBV18 TRBD1
CASTPTGAQGEKLFF TRBJ1-4 TRBV19 TRBD1
CASSDRGGEAFF TRBJ1-1 TRBV2 NA
CASSLEANSYNEQFF TRBJ2-1 TRBV5-1 NA